One and the same sample provided the 19 T cell receptor beta chains below, sequenced in a study of blood T cell repertoires in COVID-19 (dated by TCRdb to 2019 to 2021). Libraries were built with the immunoSEQ multiplex PCR assay. TCRdb limited this immuneACCESS table to in-frame rearrangements with V and J called. A share of clones is missing; checked studies link under half to unresolved V genes, and the rest is unexplained. The sample table shows 120,000 or so clones, and 81% are seen once. The leading ten clones occupy about 18% of the sample. Sequences were obtained from peripheral blood. These receptors were collected from a man in his thirties or forties with COVID-19, enrolled during active disease.

CDR3 loop: CASSRTASATEAFF. CDR3 sequence (DNA): TGTGCCAGCTCGAGGACAGCTTCTGCCACTGAAGCTTTCTTT. The rearrangement links TRBV6-5 to TRBJ1-1; D may be TRBD1 (6 bases). V lost 8 bases, J lost 4 bases, and 17 bases lay in between. Germline assignment: CDR1 MNHEY and CDR2 SVGAGI. The CDR3 is 14 amino acids.

The V gene is TRBV9, the J gene TRBJ2-1, with a tentative D call TRBD2 (7 bases). CDR3 size: 17 residues. V shed 0 bases and J shed 7 bases, with 20 bases lying between them. Germline values: CDR1 SGDLS, CDR2 YYNGEE. Written as DNA, the CDR3 is TGTGCCAGCAGCGTAGGGGGCGGGGGCACTCTTCGGAATGAGCAGTTCTTC. It is translated as CASSVGGGGTLRNEQFF.

The V gene is TRBV3-1 (or the pseudogene TRBV3-2), the J gene TRBJ2-5, with 7 bases fitting TRBD2. With V trimmed by 0 bases and J by 2 bases, 12 bases remained unmatched. The CDR3 totals 18 residues. Germline assignment: CDR1 LGHDT and CDR2 YNNKEL (reference sequence). The CDR3 sequence is CASSQEGKQGTNQETQYF. CDR3 sequence (DNA): TGTGCCAGCAGCCAAGAAGGGAAGCAAGGGACTAATCAAGAGACCCAGTACTTC.

The V and J genes are TRBV3-1 (or the pseudogene TRBV3-2) and TRBJ2-6; the D gene is possibly TRBD2 (6 bases). The CDR3 has 19 amino acids. Trimming removed 1 base from V and 0 bases from J, with 16 bases in between. Germline V lookup: CDR1 LGHDT, CDR2 YNNKEL (reference sequence). The CDR3 sequence is CASSQAIAAFYSGANVLTF. Written as DNA, the CDR3 is TGTGCCAGCAGCCAAGCGATAGCGGCCTTTTACTCTGGGGCCAACGTCCTGACTTTC.

The V call is TRBV9, the J call TRBJ1-2, with 8 bases aligning to TRBD1. With 4 bases clipped from V and 8 bases from J, the junction kept 10 bases outside the gene matches. The CDR3 length is 14 residues. Germline V gives CDR1 SGDLS, CDR2 YYNGEE. The chain's CDR3 is CASSTEDRAGGYTF. CDR3 DNA sequence: TGTGCCAGCAGCACCGAGGACAGGGCCGGGGGCTACACCTTC.

This clone occurred once. A read error may account for a junction end that differs from germline. The CDR3 nucleotides read TGTGCTAGCAGCTTGTGGAGCGGGGGGGCAGAAGAGACCCAGTACTTC. Translation gives CASSLWSGGAEETQYF. The chain couples TRBV7-7 to TRBJ2-5, with 10 positions matching TRBD2. The CDR3 has 16 amino acids. Germline V gene sequence: CDR1 SSHAT, CDR2 FNYEAQ (reference sequence).

This clone showed up just a few times. V is TRBV5-1 and J is TRBJ2-2; 8 bases are shared with TRBD1. The germline V gene encodes CDR1 SGHRS and CDR2 YFSETQ. Losses at the gene ends were 2 bases for V and 2 bases for J; bases not matched to a gene: 8. The CDR3 has 17 residues. As DNA, the CDR3 is TGCGCCAGCAGCTTTCCAGGGGGCGTTCGTAACACCGGGGAGCTGTTTTTT. Its translation: CASSFPGGVRNTGELFF.

This chain joins TRBV11-3 and TRBJ1-4, with D possibly matching TRBD1 (5 bases). This CDR3 is built from 15 residues. The V gene lost 5 bases and the J gene lost 8 bases, with 18 bases spanning the gap. CDR1 SGHNT and CDR2 YENEEA come from the germline V gene. For the CDR3, the DNA is TGTGCCAGCAGCCCGCGGGGAGGGGAGACGGAAAAACTGTTTTTT. Amino acid sequence: CASSPRGGETEKLFF.

The chain employs TRBV15 and TRBJ1-4, with D maybe TRBD1 (6 bases). CDR3 length equals 16 residues. The germline V gene encodes CDR1 LNHNV and CDR2 YYDKDF (reference sequence). The germline V and J ends were trimmed by 3 bases and 0 bases, with 11 bases remaining between them. The CDR3: CATSSTNRATNEKLFF. The CDR3 nucleotides read TGTGCCACCAGCAGCACAAACAGGGCAACTAATGAAAAACTGTTTTTT.

CDR3 loop: CASSLAGGELFF. For the CDR3, the DNA is TGTGCCAGCAGTTTAGCGGGCGGGGAGCTGTTTTTT. J is TRBJ2-2 and V is TRBV9, with 7 bases lining up with TRBD2. V lost 5 bases, J lost 7 bases, and 2 bases stayed unmatched. CDR3 length: 12 amino acids. Germline CDR1 SGDLS, CDR2 YYNGEE.

The chain couples TRBV2 to TRBJ2-5; TRBD1 matches at 9 bases. There are 17 residues in the CDR3. CDR1 and CDR2 (germline): SNHLY, FYNNEI. V trimming: 5 bases; J trimming: 5 bases; junction bases outside the gene matches: 15. CDR3: CASSNLRRDRVGETQYF. The DNA for the CDR3 is TGTGCCAGCAGTAACCTCCGTCGGGACAGGGTAGGGGAGACCCAGTACTTC.

J is TRBJ1-4 and V is TRBV15; no definite D call. This CDR3 is 18 amino acids long. The germline gives CDR1 LNHNV, CDR2 YYDKDF (reference sequence). V was clipped by 0 bases and J by 0 bases, with 14 bases between them. CDR3: CATSRDQQASTTNEKLFF. CDR3 nucleotide sequence: TGTGCCACCAGCAGAGATCAGCAGGCTTCCACAACTAATGAAAAACTGTTTTTT.

The chain carries TRBV5-1 and TRBJ1-3; possible D gene TRBD1, 6 bases. V was trimmed by 7 bases and J by 4 bases, leaving 15 bases between them. Germline CDR1 and CDR2: SGHRS and YFSETQ. This CDR3 spans 14 amino acids. The CDR3 sequence: CASRNGDIGNTIYF. The CDR3 bases are TGCGCCAGCCGTAACGGGGACATCGGAAACACCATATATTTT. Full variable domain (outside the CDR3, taken from reference TRBV5-1 and TRBJ1-3): KAGVTQTPRYLIKTRGQQVTLSCSPISGHRSVSWYQQTPGQGLQFLFEYFSETQRNKGNFPGRFSGRQFSNSRSEMNVSTLELGDSALYLCASRNGDIGNTIYFGEGSWLTVV.

This clone was picked up a small number of times. The rearrangement joins TRBV4-3 to TRBJ1-1; D unresolved. Germline values: CDR1 LGHNA, CDR2 YSLEER. Trimming removed 1 base from V and 0 bases from J, with 15 bases in between. The CDR3 sequence is 17 residues long. The CDR3 reads CASSQVWALGMNTEAFF. For the CDR3, the DNA is TGCGCCAGCAGCCAAGTTTGGGCACTGGGCATGAACACTGAAGCTTTCTTT.

This chain connects TRBV20-1 to TRBJ1-1; a weak D match, TRBD1 (5 bases). CDR3 length equals 9 residues. The germline V gene encodes CDR1 DFQATT and CDR2 SNEGSKA (reference sequence). V shed 6 bases and J shed 11 bases, with 10 bases lying between them. The CDR3 region has the DNA TGCAGTGCCGAGACAGATGCTTTCTTT. Amino acids: CSAETDAFF.

This clone has only a few counts. The rearrangement links TRBV30 to TRBJ1-3; 9 bases fit TRBD1. V lost 7 bases and J lost 5; bases outside the gene matches: 3. Germline V gene lookup returns CDR1 GTSNPN and CDR2 SVGIG (reference sequence). The CDR3 contains 12 residues. The CDR3 sequence: CALGQGRNTIYF. CDR3 nucleotide sequence: TGTGCCTTGGGACAGGGTAGAAACACCATATATTTT.

On this clone itself: This sample also contains other DNA sequences that code for the same CDR3. This chain links TRBV9 with TRBJ2-7; the D gene is possibly TRBD2 (6 bases). This CDR3 has 14 amino acids. V lost 0 bases to trimming and J lost 2 bases, with 9 bases between them. The germline CDR1 and CDR2 sequences are SGDLS and YYNGEE. CDR3 bases: TGTGCCAGCAGCGTAGGTGGGGGGACCTACGAGCAGTACTTC. Protein: CASSVGGGTYEQYF.

CDR3 coding DNA: TGCGCCAGCAGCTTGCCAGCGGGAGTGGGGAATGAGCAGTTCTTC. The encoded protein is CASSLPAGVGNEQFF. The chain employs TRBV5-1 and TRBJ2-1; 8 bases match TRBD2. Germline V gives CDR1 SGHRS, CDR2 YFSETQ. CDR3 length: 15 amino acids. V was clipped by 1 base and J by 7 bases; unmatched bases: 7.

The chain joins TRBV15 to TRBJ1-2; D remains ambiguous. The CDR3 has 10 amino acids. The germline CDR1 and CDR2 sequences are LNHNV and YYDKDF (reference sequence). V lost 9 bases and J 10 bases, leaving 12 bases between the germline ends. The chain's CDR3 is CATWGVVYTF. CDR3 nucleotides: TGTGCCACGTGGGGAGTCGTCTACACCTTC.